This T cell receptor beta chain was recovered during a study of regulatory T cells after allogeneic stem cell transplantation (dated by TCRdb to the late 2010s). About the full investigation: Patients were stratified according to whether acute graft-versus-host disease had developed within 100 days after stem cell transplantation. CD4+CD25+CD127- regulatory T cells were isolated from patient PBMCs by fluorescence-activated cell sorting. Conventional CD4+ T cells defined as CD4+CD25+/-CD127+ were also sorted and TCR-sequenced for comparison in the study. The study compared the regulatory T-cell TCR repertoire after allogeneic stem cell transplantation between patients with and without acute graft-versus-host disease.

Comment on this clonotype: No cognate antigen has been identified for it. Without the conserved terminal phenylalanine or tryptophan, this CDR3 likely stems from a read error. The DNA is left out, because the CDR3 cannot be placed on it with certainty; the CDR3 is given as TCRdb lists it.

Sequencing was carried out with an Illumina MiSeq. The SMARTer RACE cDNA Amplification kit was used to reverse transcribe the RNA, and the TCR beta CDR3 region was then amplified. The RNeasy Mini Kit was used to extract RNA from the sorted cells. Illumina paired-end sequencing was applied to the TCR beta amplicons. Under the source paper's analysis protocol: MiXCR, VDJtools and the tcR R package were used for TCR repertoire analysis. The inverse Simpson index was used to quantify diversity, and clones were categorized as rare, small, medium or expanded according to repertoire proportion. The public reads were quality trimmed at Q25 with fastp and then assembled into clones with MiXCR by TCRdb, keeping productive beta chains. Rows with one shared CDR3 protein collapse into an entry with the most common genes and DNA. TCRdb's processing, not the authors' own work, is the source of the V and J calls. The sample profile shows fewer than 6,000 distinct CDR3 sequences; more than 95% of them were found once. The top ten clonotypes cover 35% to 45% of the sample.

The intended sense of this specimen's time point label: 30 days after allogeneic hematopoietic stem cell transplantation. At 30 days after allogeneic hematopoietic stem cell transplantation, peripheral blood mononuclear cells were collected from the patients. Findings and caveats that apply to the study as a whole: No regulatory T-cell clones were shared by all patients, and sorted cell numbers did not correlate significantly with the inverse Simpson index. A significantly larger repertoire share was occupied by the top 10 regulatory T-cell clones in non-GvHD patients, which suggested expansion of presumably allo-specific protective clones. Diversity of the conventional CD4+ T-cell repertoire was not significantly different between patients with graft-versus-host disease and patients without graft-versus-host disease. The regulatory T-cell TCR repertoire was less diverse and more focused in patients without graft-versus-host disease than in patients with graft-versus-host disease. Because the patient sample size was small, the findings needed validation in a larger cohort.

The CDR3 spans 15 residues, counting both ends. The germline V gene provides CDR1 SGHRS and CDR2 YFSETQ. The clonotype originates from a human patient who had an allogeneic stem cell transplant, so the T cells may come from the graft donor. The chain is encoded by TRBV5-1 joined to TRBJ1-2; the D call of TRBD1 is as the table states it, not checked on the DNA. Material: sorted CD4+ T cells from blood (whether regulatory or conventional is not recorded), obtained 30 days after allogeneic stem cell transplant. CDR3 sequence: CPSSLRGDTNYGYTC.